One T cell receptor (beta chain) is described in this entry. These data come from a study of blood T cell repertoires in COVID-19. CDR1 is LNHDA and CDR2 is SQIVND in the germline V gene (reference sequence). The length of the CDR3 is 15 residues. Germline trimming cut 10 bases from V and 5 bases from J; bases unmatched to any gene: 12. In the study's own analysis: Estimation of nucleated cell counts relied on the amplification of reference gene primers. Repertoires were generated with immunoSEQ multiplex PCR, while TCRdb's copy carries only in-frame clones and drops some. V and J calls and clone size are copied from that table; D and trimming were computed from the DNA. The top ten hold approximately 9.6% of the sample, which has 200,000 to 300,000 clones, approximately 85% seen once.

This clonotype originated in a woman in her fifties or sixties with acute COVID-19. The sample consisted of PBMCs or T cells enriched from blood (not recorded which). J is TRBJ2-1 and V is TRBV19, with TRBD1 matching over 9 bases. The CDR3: CATSPPGTGNNEQFF. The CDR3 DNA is TGTGCCACCTCCCCGCCCGGGACAGGGAACAATGAGCAGTTCTTC. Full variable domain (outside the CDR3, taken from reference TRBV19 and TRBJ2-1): DGGITQSPKYLFRKEGQNVTLSCEQNLNHDAMYWYRQDPGQGLRLIYYSQIVNDFQKGDIAEGYSVSREKKESFPLTVTSAQKNPTAFYLCATSPPGTGNNEQFFGPGTRLTVL.